This T cell receptor beta chain was sequenced in a study of regulatory T cells in long-lasting Graves disease. Study results and caveats: Examination was confined to peripheral blood, excluding thyroid tissue. With approximately 2,500 shared public clonotypes, persistent patients exceeded new patients, who shared over 850.

The germline CDR1 and CDR2 sequences are MDHEN and SYDVKM. The germline V and J ends were trimmed by 6 bases and 3 bases, with 14 bases remaining between them. The CDR3 length is 15 residues. As to this clonotype: What it binds is unknown.

CDR3-region Arm-PCR and iRepertoire HTBI primers produced the TCR beta libraries. Original handling: Across the samples, identification revealed about 62 TRBV and over 12 TRBJ segments. TCRdb re-called the multiplex PCR reads with MiXCR, one entry per CDR3 protein. The V and J calls and clone size come from TCRdb's table, not from the authors' own analysis. The sample comprises around 450,000 distinct CDR3 sequences, about 22% of which are singletons, and about 7% rests with the top ten. As to time point: persistent/refractory GD, antithyroid drugs over 5 years with positive TRAb. With RNA extracted from PBMCs as input, the TCR library was made. In this cohort, patients came from an endocrinology department located in Xi'an, China.

This chain joins TRBV28 and TRBJ2-2, with D unclear. The source material was peripheral blood mononuclear cells (PBMCs), sampled when the disease was refractory, from a patient treated with antithyroid drugs. The TCR sequence derives from a female donor with Graves disease. The CDR3 DNA reads as TGTGCCAGCAGGGACCACTACAGCGACACCGGGGAGCTGTTTTTT. As protein: CASRDHYSDTGELFF.